This entry describes one TCR beta chain. No antigen is known for it. Sequence at one end of the junction differs from germline and may be a read error. This specimen comes from a study of radiation and T cells in renal cell carcinoma. This CDR3 has 11 residues. Germline V gene data show CDR1 as SGHTA and CDR2 as FQGNSA. Time point meaning: baseline pretreatment blood. The treatment: 15 Gy SBRT to primary tumor, nephrectomy 4 weeks later. Assay: immunoSEQ multiplex PCR; the TCRdb copy retains only in-frame clones and omits some. Here the sample spans 110,000 to 150,000 clones, around 78% being singletons. General observations from the study: From baseline, blood top tumor clonotypes peaked at 2 weeks post-radiation.

Sequences were derived from blood, sampled from a patient whose treatment included radiotherapy and nephrectomy. The TCR sequence derives from a woman in her fifties or sixties with renal cell carcinoma. The rearrangement links TRBV7-2 to TRBJ1-4, with D hard to call. The CDR3 DNA reads as TGTGCCAGCAGCTCCCTGCTCAGGAACCCCTTT. This translates into CASSSLLRNPF.